A selection of T cell receptor beta chains follows, all from one sample in a study of T cell responses to AZD1222 COVID-19 vaccine. Measured with immunoSEQ multiplex PCR; TCRdb has only the in-frame clones, and not every one. Of about 160,000 clones in the sample, 85% to 95% are singletons; the top ten hold about 4.6%. The input for sequencing was peripheral blood, taken 28 days after the second AZD1222 dose. These receptors were taken from an adult who received the AZD1222 COVID-19 vaccine. The CDR3 runs from the conserved cysteine through the conserved F or W. A D gene is named only where the DNA matches it firmly. The listing skips clone size in some rows; elsewhere it reads once, few, many or a size class.

TRBJ1-2 13 TRBV5-4 NA NA TGTGCCAGCAGCTTGGGGGGGCTATATGGCTACACCTTC CASSLGGLYGYTF
TRBJ1-1 14 TRBV6-5 NA NA TGTGCCAGCAGTTGGTCGAACTGGGACGGTGAAGCTTTCTTT CASSWSNWDGEAFF
TRBJ2-3 13 TRBV30 NA TRBD2 TGTGCCTGGAGTTCGACTAGCCCAGATACGCAGTATTTT CAWSSTSPDTQYF
TRBJ1-4 16 TRBV19 NA TRBD1 TGTGCCAGTAGCGACAGGGGACTCCCAGGGTCTGAAAAACTGTTTTTT CASSDRGLPGSEKLFF
TRBJ2-1 16 TRBV3-1/TRBV3-2 NA NA TGTGCCAGCAGCCACACTGACAGGTATCTCTACAATGAGCAGTTCTTC CASSHTDRYLYNEQFF
TRBJ2-2 14 TRBV24-1 NA NA TGTGCCACCAGTGATTTTCGACGTACCGGGGAGCTGTTTTTT CATSDFRRTGELFF
TRBJ2-1 14 TRBV4-3 NA NA TGCGCCAGCAGCCAAGATCCGGTTGTCGGTGAGCAGTTCTTC CASSQDPVVGEQFF
TRBJ2-2 15 TRBV29-1 NA TRBD1 TGCAGCGTTGGAGGGGGACAGGAGAACACCGGGGAGCTGTTTTTT CSVGGGQENTGELFF
TRBJ1-5 14 TRBV5-6 NA TRBD1 TGTGCCAGCAGCTTGACAGGGGCCGGTAATCCCCAGCATTTT CASSLTGAGNPQHF
TRBJ1-3 12 TRBV19 NA NA TGTGCCAGTAGTCCCTCTGGAAACACCATATATTTT CASSPSGNTIYF
TRBJ1-5 16 TRBV28 NA NA TGTGCCAGCAGTTTTGGACAGCGACTGGTGGTTCAGCCCCAGCATTTT CASSFGQRLVVQPQHF
TRBJ2-1 15 TRBV6-5 NA NA TGTGCCAGCAGTTACTCGCCTAGCAGCGACAATGAGCAGTTCTTC CASSYSPSSDNEQFF
TRBJ1-6 14 TRBV7-2 NA TRBD1 TGTGCCAGCAGCGGACAGGGGGCTTATTCACCCCTCCACTTT CASSGQGAYSPLHF
TRBJ1-1 14 TRBV18 NA NA TGTGCCAGCTCCCGAGTCAGGGCAAACACTGAAGCTTTCTTT CASSRVRANTEAFF
TRBJ2-1 17 TRBV4-1 NA NA TGCGCCAGCAGCCAATTGGGACCGCAGAGCTCCTACAATGAGCAGTTCTTC CASSQLGPQSSYNEQFF
TRBJ2-1 15 TRBV28 NA TRBD2 TGTGCCAGCAGTTTAGGAGCGGGAGGTTACAATGAGCAGTTCTTC CASSLGAGGYNEQFF
TRBJ2-1 15 TRBV4-1 NA NA TGCGCCAGCAGCCAAGTTAGCGGATCCTACAATGAGCAGTTCTTC CASSQVSGSYNEQFF
TRBJ2-4 15 TRBV6-5 NA TRBD1 TGTGCCAGCAGGCCCGCCGACAGGGGGCTAAACATTCAGTACTTC CASRPADRGLNIQYF
TRBJ2-2 14 TRBV5-1 NA NA TGCGCCAGCAGCTTGGGACTCGACACCGGGGAGCTGTTTTTT CASSLGLDTGELFF
TRBJ2-5 14 TRBV7-2 NA NA TGTGCCAGCACCCCTGGGGGGATTCAAGAGACCCAGTACTTC CASTPGGIQETQYF
TRBJ1-1 15 TRBV3-1/TRBV3-2 NA NA TGTGCCAGCAGCCTAAGTGGGGGGGTGAACACTGAAGCTTTCTTT CASSLSGGVNTEAFF
TRBJ2-1 14 TRBV7-2 once TRBD2 TGTGCCAGCAAGTCTAGCGGATCCTACAATGAGCAGTTCTTC CASKSSGSYNEQFF
TRBJ1-6 17 TRBV2 once NA TGTGCCAGCAGGACAGGACTCATTAGCTCCTATAATTCACCCCTCCACTTT CASRTGLISSYNSPLHF
TRBJ2-1 16 TRBV6-5 NA NA TGTGCCAGCAGTTACTCAGGTTTCAACAACAACAATGAGCAGTTCTTC CASSYSGFNNNNEQFF
TRBJ2-1 15 TRBV5-1 NA NA TGCGCCAGCACCGGACCCTCGGGGTCCTACAATGAGCAGTTCTTC CASTGPSGSYNEQFF
TRBJ1-2 13 TRBV7-9 NA NA TGTGCCAGCAGCCTCCCCCCCAGCTATGGCTACACCTTC CASSLPPSYGYTF
TRBJ2-7 17 TRBV24-1 NA TRBD2 TGTGCCACCAGTGATTCCCGCGGACTAGCGGGAGAGGGGGAGCAGTACTTC CATSDSRGLAGEGEQYF
TRBJ2-7 14 TRBV15 once NA TGTGCCACCAGCAGAGAAGGGGGGCCATACGAGCAGTACTTC CATSREGGPYEQYF
TRBJ1-5 16 TRBV7-8 NA TRBD1 TGTGCCAGCAGCATAGGACAGGGACCGTTTGGCGGTCCCCAGCATTTT CASSIGQGPFGGPQHF
TRBJ1-6 13 TRBV30 NA NA TGTGCCTGGAGTGTATTTTTAAATTCACCCCTCCACTTT CAWSVFLNSPLHF
TRBJ1-2 13 TRBV30 NA TRBD1 TGTGCCTGGAGTATCAGGACAGGGGGAGGCTACACCTTC CAWSIRTGGGYTF
TRBJ2-1 15 TRBV28 NA TRBD2 TGTGCCAGCAGCTCTTTTTCGAGCGGGGGTCTTGAGCAGTTCTTC CASSSFSSGGLEQFF
TRBJ1-2 13 TRBV4-3 NA NA TGCGCCAGCAGCCAAGATCGGCGCTATGGCTACACCTTC CASSQDRRYGYTF
TRBJ2-5 11 TRBV7-9 NA NA TGTGCCAGCAGCTTTTTAGAGACCCAGTACTTC CASSFLETQYF
TRBJ1-5 13 TRBV28 NA NA TGTGCCAGCAGTTTTGCCGCCTCCCAGCCCCAGCATTTT CASSFAASQPQHF
TRBJ2-6 15 TRBV3-1/TRBV3-2 NA NA TGTGCCAGCAGCCAAGTCGCCTCTGGGGCCAACGTCCTGACTTTC CASSQVASGANVLTF
TRBJ1-1 14 TRBV5-1 NA NA TGCGCCAGCAGCTCCTCGGTGTCGAACACTGAAGCTTTCTTT CASSSSVSNTEAFF
TRBJ2-2 15 TRBV5-4 NA NA TGTGCCAGCAGCTTGGGGGGACGGGGGCCCGGGGAGCTGTTTTTT CASSLGGRGPGELFF
TRBJ1-2 12 TRBV7-9 NA NA TGTGCCAGCAGCTTAGAGGGCTATGGCTACACCTTC CASSLEGYGYTF
TRBJ2-1 12 TRBV5-5 NA NA TGTGCCAGCAGCATGAGGGGTGTTGAGCAGTTCTTC CASSMRGVEQFF
TRBJ2-1 14 TRBV6-5 NA NA TGTGCCAGCAGTTACGTCGCCGTTTCCCATGAGCAGTTCTTC CASSYVAVSHEQFF
TRBJ1-2 14 TRBV29-1 NA NA TGCAGCGTTGCAACCATGGGGACTAACTATGGCTACACCTTC CSVATMGTNYGYTF
TRBJ1-1 15 TRBV15 NA NA TGTGCCACCAGCAGAGCCGACAGGTTGAACACTGAAGCTTTCTTT CATSRADRLNTEAFF
TRBJ1-2 13 TRBV11-2 NA NA TGTGCCAGCAGCTCCCGACAGGCCCATGGCTACACCTTC CASSSRQAHGYTF
TRBJ1-2 10 TRBV20-1 NA NA TGCAGTGCTGTCCCCTATGGCTACACCTTC CSAVPYGYTF
TRBJ2-4 14 TRBV3-1/TRBV3-2 NA NA TGTGCCAGCAGCCCTACTTTAGCCAAAAACATTCAGTACTTC CASSPTLAKNIQYF
TRBJ2-2 13 TRBV12-3/TRBV12-4 NA NA TGTGCCAGCATGGAGACGAACACCGGGGAGCTGTTTTTT CASMETNTGELFF
TRBJ2-5 12 TRBV24-1 NA NA TGTGCCACCAGTGATGATTTAGCCGGGCAGTACTTC CATSDDLAGQYF
TRBJ1-5 14 TRBV28 NA TRBD1 TGTGCCAGCACCGAAGGGACAGGGACTCAGCCCCAGCATTTT CASTEGTGTQPQHF
TRBJ2-1 15 TRBV18 NA TRBD2 TGTGCCAGCTCGCCCTGGACTAGCGGTGACAATGAGCAGTTCTTC CASSPWTSGDNEQFF
TRBJ1-5 13 TRBV6-5 NA NA TGTGCCAGCAGTCGGACTGCTCAACAGCCCCAGCATTTT CASSRTAQQPQHF
TRBJ2-1 17 TRBV19 NA TRBD2 TGTGCCAGTAGTCCAGAGACTAGCGGGAGGACGTACAATGAGCAGTTCTTC CASSPETSGRTYNEQFF
TRBJ2-7 12 TRBV5-4 NA NA TGTGCCAGCAGCTTGACAGGTTACGAGCAGTACTTC CASSLTGYEQYF
TRBJ2-7 13 TRBV6-1 NA TRBD2 TGTGCCAGCAGTGACGGGCTAGCGGGGGAGCAGTACTTC CASSDGLAGEQYF
TRBJ1-5 15 TRBV28 NA NA TGTGCCAGCAGCTCCGACAGAAAGGCGAATCAGCCCCAGCATTTT CASSSDRKANQPQHF
TRBJ2-3 19 TRBV19 NA TRBD2 TGTGCCAGTAATGATGGACGAGGACGTAGGACTAGTCCCATGAATACGCAGTATTTT CASNDGRGRRTSPMNTQYF
TRBJ1-3 14 TRBV7-9 once TRBD1 TGTGCCAGAGGGGACAGAAGCTCTGGAAACACCATATATTTT CARGDRSSGNTIYF
TRBJ2-3 15 TRBV7-9 NA TRBD2 TGTGCCAGCGGAGTCACTAGCGGGAGAGGGGATACGCAGTATTTT CASGVTSGRGDTQYF
TRBJ1-2 14 TRBV29-1 NA NA TGCAGCGTTGTTCACCAGGCTGGGGACTATGGCTACACCTTC CSVVHQAGDYGYTF